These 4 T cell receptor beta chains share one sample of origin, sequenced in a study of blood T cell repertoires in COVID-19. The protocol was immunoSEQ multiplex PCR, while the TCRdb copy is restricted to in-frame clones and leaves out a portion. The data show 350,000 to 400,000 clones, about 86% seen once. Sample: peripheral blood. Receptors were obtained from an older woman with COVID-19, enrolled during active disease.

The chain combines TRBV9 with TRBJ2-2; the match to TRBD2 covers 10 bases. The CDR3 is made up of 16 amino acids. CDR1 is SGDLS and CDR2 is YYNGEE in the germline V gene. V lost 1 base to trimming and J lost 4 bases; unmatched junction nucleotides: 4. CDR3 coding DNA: TGTGCCAGCAGCGTACCAGCGGGGGGGATCACCGGGGAGCTGTTTTTT. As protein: CASSVPAGGITGELFF.

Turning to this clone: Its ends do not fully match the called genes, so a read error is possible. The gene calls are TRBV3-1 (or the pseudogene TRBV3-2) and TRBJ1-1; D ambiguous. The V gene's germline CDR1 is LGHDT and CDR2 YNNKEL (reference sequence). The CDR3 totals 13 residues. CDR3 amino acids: CVSSQDPDTEAFF. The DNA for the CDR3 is TGTGTCAGCAGCCAAGATCCAGACACTGAAGCTTTCTTT.

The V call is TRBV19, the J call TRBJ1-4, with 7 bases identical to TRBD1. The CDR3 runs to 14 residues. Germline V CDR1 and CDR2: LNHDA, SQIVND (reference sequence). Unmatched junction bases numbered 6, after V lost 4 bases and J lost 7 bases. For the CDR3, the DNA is TGTGCCAGTAGTAGAGGGGGCGCAAGTGAAAAACTGTTTTTT. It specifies CASSRGGASEKLFF.

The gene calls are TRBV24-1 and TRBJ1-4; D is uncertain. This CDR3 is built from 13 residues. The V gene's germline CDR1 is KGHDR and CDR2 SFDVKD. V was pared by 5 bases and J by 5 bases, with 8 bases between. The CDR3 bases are TGTGCCACCAGTGGCAGGAAAAATGAAAAACTGTTTTTT. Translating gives CATSGRKNEKLFF.